The next 4 T cell receptor beta chains were all read from a single sample in a study of T cells in tuberculosis. TCRdb keeps only in-frame clones here, not all; method: immunoSEQ multiplex PCR. Here the sample spans approximately 100,000 clones, roughly 91% being singletons. Sorting used thawed, overnight-rested PBMC stained with anti-CD3, a viability dye and GMM-loaded CD1B tetramer. C32 glucose monomycolate from Rhodococcus equi was loaded onto the CD1B tetramers. Input material: CD1b-GMM tetramer-negative cells sorted from PBMCs. The receptors stem from an adult woman with latent tuberculosis.

V is TRBV6-1 and J is TRBJ1-4; 8 bases are a match to TRBD1. The CDR3 spans 15 residues. The germline V gene encodes CDR1 MNHNS and CDR2 SASEGT. J gave up 2 bases and V 5 bases, and 4 bases lay outside the gene matches. The DNA of the CDR3 is TGTGCCAGCAGTCGGACAGGGAGCACTAATGAAAAACTGTTTTTT. This gives the protein CASSRTGSTNEKLFF.

V is TRBV9 and J is TRBJ1-2, with D possibly matching TRBD1 (6 bases). Trimming shortened V by 0 bases and J by 4 bases, and 13 bases separated the two germline ends. Germline V gene lookup returns CDR1 SGDLS and CDR2 YYNGEE. This CDR3 spans 15 amino acids. CDR3 nucleotides: TGTGCCAGCAGCGTAGCTGCGGGGGGCATCTATGGCTACACCTTC. It codes for CASSVAAGGIYGYTF.

CDR3 residues: CASSEVKRKATEAFF. The CDR3 bases are TGTGCCAGCAGTGAAGTTAAGAGGAAGGCCACTGAAGCTTTCTTT. V and J are TRBV2 and TRBJ1-1, with D unresolved. CDR1 is SNHLY, CDR2 FYNNEI, per germline. The CDR3 has 15 amino acids. V was trimmed by 1 base and J by 4 bases, leaving 13 bases between them.

The rearrangement joins TRBV11-2 to TRBJ1-2; tentatively, D is TRBD1 (6 bases). Germline CDR1 is SGHAT and CDR2 is FQNNGV. The CDR3 totals 12 residues. Between the trimmed V and J ends, which lost 5 bases and 7 bases, there was a span of 11 bases. As DNA, the CDR3 is TGTGCCAGCAGCATCGGGGGGGCTGGCTACACCTTC. Translation gives CASSIGGAGYTF.